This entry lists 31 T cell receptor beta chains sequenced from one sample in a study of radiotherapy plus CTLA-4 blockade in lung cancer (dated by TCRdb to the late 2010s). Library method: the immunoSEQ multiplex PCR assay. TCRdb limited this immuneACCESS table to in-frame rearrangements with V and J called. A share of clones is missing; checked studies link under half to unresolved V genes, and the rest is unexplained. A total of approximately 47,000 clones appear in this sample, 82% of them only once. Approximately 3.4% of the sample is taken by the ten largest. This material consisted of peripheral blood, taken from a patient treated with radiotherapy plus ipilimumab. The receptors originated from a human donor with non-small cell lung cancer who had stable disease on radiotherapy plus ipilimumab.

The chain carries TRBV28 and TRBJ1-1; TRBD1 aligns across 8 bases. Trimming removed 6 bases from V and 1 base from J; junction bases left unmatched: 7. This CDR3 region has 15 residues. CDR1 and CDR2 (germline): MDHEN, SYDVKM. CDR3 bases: TGTGCCAGCAGGCCCCCAGGACAGGGGAACACTGAAGCTTTCTTT. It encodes CASRPPGQGNTEAFF.

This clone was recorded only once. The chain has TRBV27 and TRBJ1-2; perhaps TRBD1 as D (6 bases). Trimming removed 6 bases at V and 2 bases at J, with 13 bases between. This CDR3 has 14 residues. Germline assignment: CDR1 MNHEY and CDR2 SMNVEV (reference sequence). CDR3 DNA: TGTGCCAGCAGGACTACAGGGTCCAACTATGGCTACACCTTC. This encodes CASRTTGSNYGYTF.

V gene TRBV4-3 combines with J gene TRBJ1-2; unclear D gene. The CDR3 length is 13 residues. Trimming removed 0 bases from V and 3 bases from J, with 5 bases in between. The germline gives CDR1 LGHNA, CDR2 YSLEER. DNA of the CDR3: TGCGCCAGCAGCCAAGACAGGCACTATGGCTACACCTTC. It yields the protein CASSQDRHYGYTF.

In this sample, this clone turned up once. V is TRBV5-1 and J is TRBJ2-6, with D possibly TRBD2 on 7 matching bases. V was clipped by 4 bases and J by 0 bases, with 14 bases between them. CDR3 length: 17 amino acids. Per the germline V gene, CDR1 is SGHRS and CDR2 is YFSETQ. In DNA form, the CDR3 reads TGCGCCAGCAGCGGGGGGGGCGGGGACTCTGGGGCCAACGTCCTGACTTTC. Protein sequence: CASSGGGGDSGANVLTF.

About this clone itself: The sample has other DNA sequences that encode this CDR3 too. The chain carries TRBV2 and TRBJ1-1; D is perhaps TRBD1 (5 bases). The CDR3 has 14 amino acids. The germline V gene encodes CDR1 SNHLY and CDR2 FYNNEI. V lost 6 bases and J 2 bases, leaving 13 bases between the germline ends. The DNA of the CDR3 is TGTGCCAGCAGCCCCCTTGGACAAAACACTGAAGCTTTCTTT. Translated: CASSPLGQNTEAFF. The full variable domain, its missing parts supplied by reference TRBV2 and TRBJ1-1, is EPEVTQTPSHQVTQMGQEVILRCVPISNHLYFYWYRQILGQKVEFLVSFYNNEISEKSEIFDDQFSVERPDGSNFTLKIRSTKLEDSAMYFCASSPLGQNTEAFFGQGTRLTVV.

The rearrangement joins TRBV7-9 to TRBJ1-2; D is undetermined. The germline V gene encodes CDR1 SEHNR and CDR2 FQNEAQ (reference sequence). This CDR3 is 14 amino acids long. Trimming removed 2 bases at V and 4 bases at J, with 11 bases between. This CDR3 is CASSLNQAGYGYTF. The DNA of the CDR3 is TGTGCCAGCAGCTTAAACCAAGCCGGCTATGGCTACACCTTC.

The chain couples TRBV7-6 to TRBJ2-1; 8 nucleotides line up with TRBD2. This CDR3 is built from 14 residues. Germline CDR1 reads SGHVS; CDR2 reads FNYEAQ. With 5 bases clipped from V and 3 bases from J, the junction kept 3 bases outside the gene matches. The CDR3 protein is CASSPAGVYNEQFF. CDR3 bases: TGTGCCAGCAGCCCAGCGGGAGTCTACAATGAGCAGTTCTTC.

The CDR3 reads CASSEDGLTAGWLPQHF. The CDR3, as DNA: TGTGCCAGCAGTGAAGACGGTTTGACAGCGGGCTGGCTGCCCCAGCATTTT. The chain couples TRBV6-1 to TRBJ1-5; perhaps TRBD1 as D (5 bases). This CDR3 region has 17 residues. Germline values: CDR1 MNHNS, CDR2 SASEGT. Trimming pared 1 base from V and 9 bases from J, leaving 22 bases between.

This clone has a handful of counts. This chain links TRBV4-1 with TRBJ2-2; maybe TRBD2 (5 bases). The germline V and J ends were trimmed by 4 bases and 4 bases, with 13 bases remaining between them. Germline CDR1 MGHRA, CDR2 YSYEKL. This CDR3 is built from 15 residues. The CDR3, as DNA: TGCGCCAGCAGCCGACCCGACTACCTCACCGGGGAGCTGTTTTTT. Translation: CASSRPDYLTGELFF.

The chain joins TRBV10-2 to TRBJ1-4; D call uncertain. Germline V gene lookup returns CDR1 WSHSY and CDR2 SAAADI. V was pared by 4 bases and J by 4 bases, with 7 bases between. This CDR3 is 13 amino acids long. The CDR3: CASSGGHNEKLFF. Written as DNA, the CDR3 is TGCGCCAGCAGTGGAGGGCATAATGAAAAACTGTTTTTT.

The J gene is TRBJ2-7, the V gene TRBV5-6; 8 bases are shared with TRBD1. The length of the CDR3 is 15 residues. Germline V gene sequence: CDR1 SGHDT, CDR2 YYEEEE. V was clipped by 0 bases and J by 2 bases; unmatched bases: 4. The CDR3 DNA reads TGTGCCAGCAGCTTGGCACAGGGGGTCCCCTACGAGCAGTACTTC. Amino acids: CASSLAQGVPYEQYF.

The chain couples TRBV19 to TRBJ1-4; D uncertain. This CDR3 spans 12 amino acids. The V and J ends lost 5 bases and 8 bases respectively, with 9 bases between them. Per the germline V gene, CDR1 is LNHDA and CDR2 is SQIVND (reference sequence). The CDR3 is CASSVGLEKLFF. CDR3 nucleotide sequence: TGTGCCAGTAGTGTCGGTTTGGAAAAACTGTTTTTT. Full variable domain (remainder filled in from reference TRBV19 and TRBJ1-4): DGGITQSPKYLFRKEGQNVTLSCEQNLNHDAMYWYRQDPGQGLRLIYYSQIVNDFQKGDIAEGYSVSREKKESFPLTVTSAQKNPTAFYLCASSVGLEKLFFGSGTQLSVL.

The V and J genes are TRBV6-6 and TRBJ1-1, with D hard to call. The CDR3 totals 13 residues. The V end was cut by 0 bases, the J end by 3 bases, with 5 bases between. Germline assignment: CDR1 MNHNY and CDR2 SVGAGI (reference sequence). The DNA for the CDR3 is TGTGCCAGCAGTTACTCGAGCGACACTGAAGCTTTCTTT. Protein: CASSYSSDTEAFF.

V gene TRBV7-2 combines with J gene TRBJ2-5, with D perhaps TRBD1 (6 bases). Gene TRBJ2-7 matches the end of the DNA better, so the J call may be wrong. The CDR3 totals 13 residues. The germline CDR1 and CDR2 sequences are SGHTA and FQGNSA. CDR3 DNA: TGTGCCAGCAGCTTAGAGGGGGCCTACGAGCAGTACTTC. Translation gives CASSLEGAYEQYF.

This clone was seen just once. CDR3 loop: CASSPRGLAGKAYNEQFF. CDR3 nucleotide sequence: TGTGCCAGCAGCCCAAGGGGACTAGCGGGTAAAGCCTACAATGAGCAGTTCTTC. The chain recombines TRBV27 with TRBJ2-1; 12 nucleotides match TRBD2. Per the germline V gene, CDR1 is MNHEY and CDR2 is SMNVEV (reference sequence). Trimming cost V 6 bases and J 2 bases; bases outside gene matches: 11. This CDR3 has 18 residues.

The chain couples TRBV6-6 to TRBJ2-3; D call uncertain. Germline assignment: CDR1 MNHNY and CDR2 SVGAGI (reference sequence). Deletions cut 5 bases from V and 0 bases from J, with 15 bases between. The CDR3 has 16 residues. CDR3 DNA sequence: TGTGCCAGCAGTCCCCACCCGGCGGAGAGCACAGATACGCAGTATTTT. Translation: CASSPHPAESTDTQYF.

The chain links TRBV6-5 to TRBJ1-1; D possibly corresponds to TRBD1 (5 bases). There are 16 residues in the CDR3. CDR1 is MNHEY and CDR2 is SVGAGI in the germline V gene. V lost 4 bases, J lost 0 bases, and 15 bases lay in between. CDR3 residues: CASSLGGGDLNTEAFF. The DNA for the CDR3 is TGTGCCAGCAGTTTAGGTGGGGGGGACCTGAACACTGAAGCTTTCTTT.

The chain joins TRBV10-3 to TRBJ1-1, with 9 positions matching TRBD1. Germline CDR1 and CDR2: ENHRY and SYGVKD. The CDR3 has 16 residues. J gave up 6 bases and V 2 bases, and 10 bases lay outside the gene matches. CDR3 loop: CAISEPQTGGQAEAFF. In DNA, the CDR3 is TGTGCCATCAGTGAGCCACAAACAGGGGGCCAGGCTGAAGCTTTCTTT.

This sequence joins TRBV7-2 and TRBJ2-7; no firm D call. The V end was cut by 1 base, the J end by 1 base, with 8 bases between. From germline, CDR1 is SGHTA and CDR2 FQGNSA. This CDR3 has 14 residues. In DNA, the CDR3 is TGTGCCAGCAGCTTAGACAGTGCTTCCTACGAGCAGTACTTC. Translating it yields CASSLDSASYEQYF.

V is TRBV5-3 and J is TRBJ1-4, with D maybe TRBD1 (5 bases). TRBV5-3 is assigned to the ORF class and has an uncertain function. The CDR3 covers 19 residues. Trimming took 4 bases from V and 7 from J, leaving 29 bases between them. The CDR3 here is CARSLTGGRGSVGSEKLFF. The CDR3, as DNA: TGTGCCAGAAGCCTTACGGGGGGACGGGGGTCGGTCGGCAGTGAAAAACTGTTTTTT.

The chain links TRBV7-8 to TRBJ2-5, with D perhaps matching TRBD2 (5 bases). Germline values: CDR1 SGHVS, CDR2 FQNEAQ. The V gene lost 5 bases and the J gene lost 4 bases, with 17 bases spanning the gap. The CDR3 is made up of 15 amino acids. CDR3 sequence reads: CASSPREGLVETQYF. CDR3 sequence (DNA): TGTGCCAGCAGCCCTCGTGAGGGTTTGGTAGAGACCCAGTACTTC.

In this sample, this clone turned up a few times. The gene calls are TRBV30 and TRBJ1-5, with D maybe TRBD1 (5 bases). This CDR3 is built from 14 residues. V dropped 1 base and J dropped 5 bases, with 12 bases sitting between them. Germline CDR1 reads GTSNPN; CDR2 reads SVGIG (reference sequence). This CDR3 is CAWSEWTTDQPQHF. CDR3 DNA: TGTGCCTGGAGTGAATGGACAACCGATCAGCCCCAGCATTTT.

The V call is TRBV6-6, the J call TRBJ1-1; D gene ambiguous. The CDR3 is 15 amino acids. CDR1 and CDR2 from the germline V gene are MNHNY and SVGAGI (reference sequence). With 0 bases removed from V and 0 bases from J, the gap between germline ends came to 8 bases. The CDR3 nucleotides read TGTGCCAGCAGTTACTCGAGAAATATGAACACTGAAGCTTTCTTT. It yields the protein CASSYSRNMNTEAFF.

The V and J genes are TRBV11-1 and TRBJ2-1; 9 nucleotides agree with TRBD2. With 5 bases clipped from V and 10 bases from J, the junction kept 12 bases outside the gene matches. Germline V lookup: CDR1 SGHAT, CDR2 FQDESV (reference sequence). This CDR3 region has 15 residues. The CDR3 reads CASSPLLAGSWEQFF. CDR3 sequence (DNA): TGTGCCAGCAGCCCCTTGCTAGCGGGATCGTGGGAGCAGTTCTTC.

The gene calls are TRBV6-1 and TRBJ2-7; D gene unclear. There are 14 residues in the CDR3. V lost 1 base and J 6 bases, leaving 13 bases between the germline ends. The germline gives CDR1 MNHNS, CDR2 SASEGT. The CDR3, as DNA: TGTGCCAGCAGTGAAGGCCTCATAGTCGTCGAGCAGTACTTC. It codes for CASSEGLIVVEQYF.

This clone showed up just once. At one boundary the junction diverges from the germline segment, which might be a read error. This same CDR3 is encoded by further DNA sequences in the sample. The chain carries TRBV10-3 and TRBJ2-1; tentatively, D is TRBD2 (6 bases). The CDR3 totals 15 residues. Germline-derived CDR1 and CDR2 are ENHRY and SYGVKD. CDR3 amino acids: CAIRVDGSPYNEQFF. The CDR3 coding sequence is TGTGCCATCCGGGTGGACGGGAGCCCCTACAACGAGCAGTTCTTC.

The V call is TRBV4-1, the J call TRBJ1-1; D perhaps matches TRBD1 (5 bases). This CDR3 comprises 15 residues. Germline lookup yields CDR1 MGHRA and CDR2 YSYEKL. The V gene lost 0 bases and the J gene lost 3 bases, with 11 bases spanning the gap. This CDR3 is CASSQDWRGDTEAFF. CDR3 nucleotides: TGCGCCAGCAGCCAAGATTGGAGGGGAGACACTGAAGCTTTCTTT.

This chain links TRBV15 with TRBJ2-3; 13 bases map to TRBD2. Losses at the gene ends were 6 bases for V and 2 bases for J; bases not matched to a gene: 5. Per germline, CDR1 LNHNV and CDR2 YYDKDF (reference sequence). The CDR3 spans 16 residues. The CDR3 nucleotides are TGTGCCACCAGAGAGGGACTAGCGGGGTACACAGATACGCAGTATTTT. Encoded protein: CATREGLAGYTDTQYF.

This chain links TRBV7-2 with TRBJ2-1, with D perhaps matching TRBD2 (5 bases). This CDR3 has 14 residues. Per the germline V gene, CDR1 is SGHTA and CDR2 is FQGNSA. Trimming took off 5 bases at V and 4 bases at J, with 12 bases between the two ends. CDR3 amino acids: CASSPGGRYNEQFF. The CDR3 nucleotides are TGTGCCAGCAGCCCGGGCGGGCGTTACAATGAGCAGTTCTTC.

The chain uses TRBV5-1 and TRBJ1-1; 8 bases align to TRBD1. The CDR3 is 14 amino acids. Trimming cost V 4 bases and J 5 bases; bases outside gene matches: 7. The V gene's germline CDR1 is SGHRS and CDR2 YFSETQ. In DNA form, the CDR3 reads TGCGCCAGCAGCCACGACAGGGGAAGAACTGAAGCTTTCTTT. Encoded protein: CASSHDRGRTEAFF. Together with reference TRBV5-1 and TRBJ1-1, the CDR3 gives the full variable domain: KAGVTQTPRYLIKTRGQQVTLSCSPISGHRSVSWYQQTPGQGLQFLFEYFSETQRNKGNFPGRFSGRQFSNSRSEMNVSTLELGDSALYLCASSHDRGRTEAFFGQGTRLTVV.

CDR3: CASSLTSGTGGGGEQYF. CDR3 DNA: TGTGCCAGCAGCTTAACGTCCGGGACAGGGGGCGGGGGCGAGCAGTACTTC. The J gene is TRBJ2-7, the V gene TRBV7-3, with TRBD1 identical over 12 bases. The CDR3 is made up of 17 amino acids. J was trimmed by 6 bases and V by 0 bases; bases with no gene match: 9. The germline CDR1 and CDR2 sequences are SGHTA and FQGTGA.